This T cell receptor beta chain was recovered during a study of HIV-infected patients and healthy controls (dated by TCRdb to 2013 to 2016). About the study as a whole: CD4 counts rose modestly but significantly in about 85% of the 16 patients after three months of therapy, yet stayed below normal ranges. Viral load fell below detection in about 75% of the 16 patients by the second bleed and in all patients following a further year of therapy. The study tested whether deep TCR repertoire sequencing of HIV patients' small blood samples could capture immune perturbation and reconstitution. No consistent shift in CD8 counts was seen during early therapy, whereas a slight rise was seen in the CD4:CD8 ratio. Patients lacked overall T-cell lymphocytopenia, and total CDR3 counts per chain did not differ significantly from controls.

V is reduced by 1 base and J by 2 bases, leaving a spacing of 9 bases between them. Sequences SGHTA (CDR1) and FQGNSA (CDR2) are obtained from the germline V gene. The CDR3 runs 15 amino acids, cysteine and phenylalanine included. Just the 45-base CDR3 DNA is kept, in frame starting at base 1. Using SuperScript III with primers targeting the alpha and beta constant regions, 400 to 550 ng of RNA was reverse transcribed. Separate libraries for the alpha and beta chains were generated through chain-specific third strand synthesis that incorporated multiplexing indices. The protocol used a single primer pair to amplify all rearrangements within a chain, which avoided primer bias, and attached molecular barcodes to each cDNA molecule. T4 RNA Ligase 1 joined purified cDNA to a 5' RACE adapter that carried a random hexamer and the SP2 sequencing primer site. Second strand synthesis was primed from the SP2 site with Phusion polymerase, using slow temperature ramps to favor optimal annealing. Two random hexamer sequences, both added before amplification and joined together, made up the 12-nucleotide barcode of each molecule. An amplification PCR of around 25 cycles with P5s and P7 primers came after a short first PCR that had added P5 and P7 adapter elements plus a second index. A total of about 30 PCR cycles were applied to the libraries, which were quantified on a Qubit, sized on a Bioanalyzer, and diluted to about 4 nM. The normalized libraries were sequenced on an Illumina MiSeq using 2 x 250 paired-end kits. MinElute columns were the means by which the reverse transcription reactions were cleaned up, and the reactions were eluted into approximately 10 ul Tris-Cl. The adapter ligations were run for approximately 23 hours at 16 degrees C, and AMPure XP beads at a 1:1 ratio were afterwards used to clean them. Turning to the authors' computational methods: A modified Decombinator processed the demultiplexed FASTQ files and output V, J, insert and barcode information. Any sequence that shared a barcode yet differed from the dominant sequence was discarded as an error, and the number of original cDNA molecules was estimated by counting barcodes clustered at Levenshtein distance 3. The R packages ineq, vegan, igraph and RCytoscape were used for downstream analyses, together with IMGT nomenclature and CDR3 definitions. The authors computed V gene usage over distinct sequences and counted each TCR a single time to avoid skew from clonal expansion. Whenever two unique CDR3 amino acid sequences within a donor differed by a single Levenshtein edit, similarity networks linked them. Published HIV-specific CDR3s (approximately 84 alpha, 600 to 900 beta) and CMV-specific CDR3s (13 alpha, 253 beta) were assembled and queried against the repertoires. It was shown by random subsampling to size-matched repertoires that the decreased diversity of patients was not caused by their lower sequence numbers. TCRdb reanalyzed the raw reads on its own, using fastp at Q25 for trimming and MiXCR for clone calling, and kept in-frame beta chains. Every CDR3 protein is listed once, alongside the most common genes and DNA of its rows. The authors' filters were not applied to this entry. The sample has 5,700 or so distinct CDR3 sequences on record, 7.5% to 10% of them singletons. In total, the top ten clones hold under 30% of the sample.

Regarding this clonotype: There is no known antigen for this receptor. Base qualities are not provided; no much larger clone lies one nucleotide away.

Follow-up blood from HIV-infected patients was collected roughly three months, about 14 weeks, after antiretroviral therapy began. Whole blood was used without cell fractionation, so all unsorted peripheral T cells were reflected in the repertoire. For RNA extraction, approximately 2.5 ml of peripheral blood was drawn into Tempus tubes. Enrollment excluded patients who had febrile or AIDS-related illness, tumors, hepatitis B or C coinfection, immunomodulatory therapy, recent vaccination or treatment interruptions. Residual genomic DNA was removed with the TURBO-DNase kit and globin mRNA was depleted with GLOBINclear. Broader findings and caveats from the paper: Unequal numbers of distinct sequences between patients and controls complicated comparisons, and size-matching overweighted rare events from HIV-infected data. The observed differences in diversity were not explained by the slight differences in age and sex profiles between the study cohorts. MAIT cell alpha-chain CDR3s were found at high frequency in healthy controls but were severely depleted in HIV+ repertoires. Both the Jaccard index and the count of highly shared sequences showed that healthy controls shared more CDR3s between individuals than HIV+ patients did. Eight alpha and eight beta V genes showed significantly different mean usage between HIV-infected patients and controls. A major limit on how widely the findings apply, in the view of the authors, was that only sixteen HIV-infected individuals were processed. Significantly higher mean Gini indices were seen in HIV-infected repertoires than in controls, possibly reflecting oligoclonality. During therapy, HIV-associated CDR3s significantly decreased in frequency, while CMV-associated CDR3s did not change significantly, though most became more frequent. Sequencing depth was restricted by the use of whole blood, which also prevented the dynamics of distinct T-cell subpopulations from being separated. HLA typing of donors was not performed in the study. Size-matched repertoire data did not replicate the apparent post-therapy recovery of the Gini index in HIV-infected patients. The therapy captured by the treated samples lasted only approximately 3 months, arguably too short a period to observe immune reconstitution given low adult thymic output. Compared with untreated HIV+ repertoires, healthy control repertoires had roughly threefold more distinct CDR3s and higher Shannon diversity. In the samples, alpha-beta chain pairing was left undetermined.

The rearranged chain carries TRBV7-2 and TRBJ1-5; no D gene is confidently identified. The sample here was blood, taken during antiretroviral therapy. This sequence was found in an adult with HIV infection. For the CDR3, the sequence is CASSLVGLGNQPQHF. The DNA reads TGTGCCAGCAGCTTAGTGGGGTTAGGCAATCAGCCCCAGCATTTT.